These T cell receptor beta chains were read from a single sample in a study of PD-L1 blockade in urothelial cancer. Assay: immunoSEQ multiplex PCR; the TCRdb copy retains only in-frame clones and omits some. The sample contains about 52,000 clones, about 80% of which appear only once. This sample comprised PBMCs, obtained around atezolizumab (anti-PD-L1) treatment. These receptors were obtained from a man aged 40-55 years with urothelial cancer. CDR3s include the opening cysteine and the closing phenylalanine or tryptophan. The D gene is left open where the match is weak. Expanded clones get a size class; other rows say once, few or many, or leave the size out.

size: .
D: .
J: TRBJ2-7
V: TRBV27
DNA: TGTGCCAGCAGCATGGACAGCTACGAGCAGTACTTC
CDR3: CASSMDSYEQYF

size: .
D: .
J: TRBJ1-5
V: TRBV27
DNA: TGTGCCAGCAGTGCCTGGAGGACTAGCAATCAGCCCCAGCATTTT
CDR3: CASSAWRTSNQPQHF

size: .
D: TRBD2
J: TRBJ2-4
V: TRBV28
DNA: TGTGCCAGCAGTCCCCGTAAAAGGGGTACACTAGCGGGGACTCCAGCCAAAAACATTCAGTACTTC
CDR3: CASSPRKRGTLAGTPAKNIQYF

size: once
D: TRBD1
J: TRBJ2-7
V: TRBV11-2
DNA: TGTGCCAGCAGCTTAGTGGGACAGGGTGTCGACGAGCAGTACTTC
CDR3: CASSLVGQGVDEQYF

size: once
D: TRBD2
J: TRBJ2-3
V: TRBV11-2
DNA: TGTGCCAGCAGCTTAGGCACTAGCGGCGAGCTTTTTACGCAGTATTTT
CDR3: CASSLGTSGELFTQYF

size: .
D: TRBD2
J: TRBJ2-7
V: TRBV30
DNA: TGTGCCTGGTGTAGCGGGAGGTTGTTGTGCGAGCAGTACTTC
CDR3: CAWCSGRLLCEQYF

size: .
D: TRBD2
J: TRBJ2-7
V: TRBV6-4
DNA: TGTGCCAGCAGTGCGCCTAGCGGGAGTGTATTGTACGAGCAGTACTTC
CDR3: CASSAPSGSVLYEQYF

size: .
D: TRBD1
J: TRBJ2-7
V: TRBV19
DNA: TGTGCCAGTAGTACCACCGGGACAGGGGGCGCCGAGCAGTACTTC
CDR3: CASSTTGTGGAEQYF

size: .
D: .
J: TRBJ1-5
V: TRBV7-3
DNA: TGTGCCAGCAGCTTAGAAGGGGATCAGCCCCAGCATTTT
CDR3: CASSLEGDQPQHF

size: .
D: TRBD2
J: TRBJ2-1
V: TRBV29-1
DNA: TGCAGCTATGCCGGGACTAGCGGGAGTCCCAATGAGCAGTTCTTC
CDR3: CSYAGTSGSPNEQFF

size: few
D: TRBD2
J: TRBJ2-1
V: TRBV5-1
DNA: TGCGCCAGCAGCATTGGCGGCGGGAGCTACAATGAGCAGTTCTTC
CDR3: CASSIGGGSYNEQFF

size: .
D: .
J: TRBJ2-7
V: TRBV28
DNA: TGTGCCAGCATTGGTGGGGAGAGCTCCTACGAGCAGTACTTC
CDR3: CASIGGESSYEQYF

size: .
D: TRBD1
J: TRBJ2-2
V: TRBV19
DNA: TGTGCCAGCACGACAGGGGCGCGGACCGGGGAGCTGTTTTTT
CDR3: CASTTGARTGELFF

size: .
D: TRBD1
J: TRBJ2-7
V: TRBV28
DNA: TGTGCCAGCTCCACGGACAGGGGGGTTATCTCCTACGAGCAGTACTTC
CDR3: CASSTDRGVISYEQYF

size: .
D: .
J: TRBJ2-1
V: TRBV5-1
DNA: TGCGCCAGCAGCTTGCGGCCAGGGGGAGGCAATGAGCAGTTCTTC
CDR3: CASSLRPGGGNEQFF

size: .
D: TRBD1
J: TRBJ2-5
V: TRBV18
DNA: TGTGCCAGCTCACCGGGACAGGAGGAGACCCAGTACTTC
CDR3: CASSPGQEETQYF

size: .
D: .
J: TRBJ2-5
V: TRBV14
DNA: TGTGCCAGCAGCCAAGGGCAGACCCAGTACTTC
CDR3: CASSQGQTQYF

size: medium-sized
D: .
J: TRBJ2-7
V: TRBV2
DNA: TGTGCCAGCAGTAGACTAGTTAGCGAGCAGTACTTC
CDR3: CASSRLVSEQYF

size: .
D: TRBD2
J: TRBJ2-2
V: TRBV9
DNA: TGTGCCAGCAGCGTAGATCTAGCGGGAGGGGCCGGGGAGCTGTTTTTT
CDR3: CASSVDLAGGAGELFF

size: .
D: .
J: TRBJ2-1
V: TRBV28
DNA: TGTGCCAGCAGTTTAGCCCGGCCGGGCTCCTACAATGAGCAGTTCTTC
CDR3: CASSLARPGSYNEQFF

size: .
D: TRBD2
J: TRBJ2-5
V: TRBV28
DNA: TGTGCCAGCAGTCCGGGACTAGCGGCCCTTCAGTACTTC
CDR3: CASSPGLAALQYF

size: once
D: TRBD2
J: TRBJ2-1
V: TRBV29-1
DNA: TGCAGCGTCCCCCCTAGCGGGAGGTTAGGGAATGAGCAGTTCTTC
CDR3: CSVPPSGRLGNEQFF

size: .
D: TRBD1
J: TRBJ1-5
V: TRBV7-2
DNA: TGTGCCAGCAGCTTAAGAAGGACAGGGAATCAGCCCCAGCATTTT
CDR3: CASSLRRTGNQPQHF

size: few
D: .
J: TRBJ1-2
V: TRBV19
DNA: TGTGCCAGTAACGGAGATGGCTACACCTTC
CDR3: CASNGDGYTF

size: .
D: .
J: TRBJ2-3
V: TRBV28
DNA: TGTGCCAGCAGTCGCGGGGCGGGGAAAGATACGCAGTATTTT
CDR3: CASSRGAGKDTQYF

size: once
D: .
J: TRBJ2-6
V: TRBV30
DNA: TGTGCCTGGAGTGTGGGAGGCTCTGGGGCCAACGTCCTGACTTTC
CDR3: CAWSVGGSGANVLTF

size: .
D: .
J: TRBJ2-3
V: TRBV9
DNA: TGTGCCAGCAGCGTAGCTGGGCACAGGGCCGGCACAGATACGCAGTATTTT
CDR3: CASSVAGHRAGTDTQYF

size: .
D: TRBD1
J: TRBJ1-3
V: TRBV27
DNA: TGTGCCAGCAGACCGGGACAGACTGGAAACACCATATATTTT
CDR3: CASRPGQTGNTIYF

size: .
D: .
J: TRBJ1-5
V: TRBV13
DNA: TGTGCCAGCAGCTTGGGCAGTAATCAGCCCCAGCATTTT
CDR3: CASSLGSNQPQHF

size: .
D: .
J: TRBJ2-4
V: TRBV5-5
DNA: TGTGCCAGCAGCTTGTATGAGCGTGGAAACATTCAGTACTTC
CDR3: CASSLYERGNIQYF

size: .
D: .
J: TRBJ2-1
V: TRBV6-1
DNA: TGTGCCAGCAGTGAATTAATCTACAATGAGCAGTTCTTC
CDR3: CASSELIYNEQFF

size: .
D: .
J: TRBJ2-1
V: TRBV11-2
DNA: TGTGCCAGCAGCCTAGGTTCCGTTCTCAATGAGCAGTTCTTC
CDR3: CASSLGSVLNEQFF

size: .
D: TRBD2
J: TRBJ2-1
V: TRBV12-5
DNA: TGTGCTAGTGGTTTAGACCTAGCGGCCAATGAGCAGTTCTTC
CDR3: CASGLDLAANEQFF

size: .
D: .
J: TRBJ2-2
V: TRBV6-4
DNA: TGTGCCAGCTCTACAAGCGGAGGGGACACCGGGGAGCTGTTTTTT
CDR3: CASSTSGGDTGELFF

size: .
D: .
J: TRBJ2-1
V: TRBV11-3
DNA: TGTGCCAGCAGCTTAGAGGGAGCTAAAAATGAGCAGTTCTTC
CDR3: CASSLEGAKNEQFF

size: .
D: TRBD1
J: TRBJ2-7
V: TRBV7-8
DNA: TGTGCCAGCAGCTTAGATGGGACAGGGAGTTTCTACGAGCAGTACTTC
CDR3: CASSLDGTGSFYEQYF

size: .
D: TRBD2
J: TRBJ2-7
V: TRBV5-6
DNA: TGTGCCAGCAGCTTTGGGGAGGGACCCGAGCAGTACTTC
CDR3: CASSFGEGPEQYF

size: .
D: .
J: TRBJ2-7
V: TRBV5-1
DNA: TGCGCCAGCAGCTTGGAAGGTACGGGTGAGCAGTACTTC
CDR3: CASSLEGTGEQYF

size: .
D: TRBD2
J: TRBJ2-3
V: TRBV28
DNA: TGTGCCAGCAGTTTATCCAGGGAGGGAGATACGCAGTATTTT
CDR3: CASSLSREGDTQYF

size: .
D: .
J: TRBJ2-7
V: TRBV10-1
DNA: TGCGCCAGCAGACTACAGGGAAGGCTCCCCTACGAGCAGTACTTC
CDR3: CASRLQGRLPYEQYF

size: .
D: TRBD2
J: TRBJ2-7
V: TRBV5-1
DNA: TGCGCCAGCATGGTATCGGGAGGCTACGAGCAGTACTTC
CDR3: CASMVSGGYEQYF

size: .
D: .
J: TRBJ1-1
V: TRBV27
DNA: TGTGCCAGCAGCACAGGGAACACTGAAGCTTTCTTT
CDR3: CASSTGNTEAFF

size: .
D: .
J: TRBJ1-1
V: TRBV30
DNA: TGTGCCTGGAGTGTCTTCCCGGCTGAAGCTTTCTTT
CDR3: CAWSVFPAEAFF

size: .
D: .
J: TRBJ2-7
V: TRBV25-1
DNA: TGTGCCAGCAGTGAAGGGGGGTCGGTCCCCTACGAGCAGTACTTC
CDR3: CASSEGGSVPYEQYF

size: once
D: TRBD1
J: TRBJ1-5
V: TRBV6-6
DNA: TGTGCCAGCAGCTTACAGGGGGGGAGCAATCAGCCCCAGCATTTT
CDR3: CASSLQGGSNQPQHF

size: .
D: .
J: TRBJ1-4
V: TRBV6-5
DNA: TGTGCCAGCAGTTACTCGATATTCGGGGAAAAACTGTTTTTT
CDR3: CASSYSIFGEKLFF

size: .
D: .
J: TRBJ2-7
V: TRBV28
DNA: TGTGCCAGCAGGCTTGTTGGGGCTAGAGAGCAGTACTTC
CDR3: CASRLVGAREQYF

size: once
D: .
J: TRBJ1-1
V: TRBV5-4
DNA: TGTGCCAGCAGCCCTTCAGGTGCGAACACTGAAGCTTTCTTT
CDR3: CASSPSGANTEAFF

size: once
D: TRBD1
J: TRBJ2-7
V: TRBV7-9
DNA: TGTGCCAGCAGCTTAGGGACAGGACGGGATGAGCAGTACTTC
CDR3: CASSLGTGRDEQYF

size: .
D: TRBD2
J: TRBJ2-1
V: TRBV7-8
DNA: TGTGCCAGCAGATTTCAAGCGGGAGGGCCCTACAATGAGCAGTTCTTC
CDR3: CASRFQAGGPYNEQFF

size: .
D: TRBD1
J: TRBJ1-6
V: TRBV28
DNA: TGTGCCAGCGCAAAGGGGACAGATAATTCACCCCTCCACTTT
CDR3: CASAKGTDNSPLHF

size: .
D: .
J: TRBJ1-1
V: TRBV10-3
DNA: TGTGCCATCAGTAGGGCAGGGGATGAGAACACTGAAGCTTTCTTT
CDR3: CAISRAGDENTEAFF

size: .
D: .
J: TRBJ1-1
V: TRBV18
DNA: TGTGCCAGCTCACCAAGGTCGGGGGGGGGAAACACTGAAGCTTTCTTT
CDR3: CASSPRSGGGNTEAFF

size: few
D: TRBD1
J: TRBJ1-2
V: TRBV2
DNA: TGTGCCAGCAGCGCTACAGGGGTGGCCTATGGCTACACCTTC
CDR3: CASSATGVAYGYTF

size: .
D: .
J: TRBJ2-1
V: TRBV28
DNA: TGTGCCAGCACGAAGATTAGTTACAATGAGCAGTTCTTC
CDR3: CASTKISYNEQFF

size: .
D: .
J: TRBJ2-7
V: TRBV5-1
DNA: TGCGCCAGCAGCTTGGGGCAGGGGAGCTACGAGCAGTACTTC
CDR3: CASSLGQGSYEQYF

size: .
D: .
J: TRBJ1-5
V: TRBV27
DNA: TGTGCCAGCAGTGAACAGGGTAATCAGCCCCAGCATTTT
CDR3: CASSEQGNQPQHF

size: .
D: .
J: TRBJ2-5
V: TRBV5-5
DNA: TGTGCCAGCAGCTTGGCAGGGGCAGGGGATGAGACCCAGTACTTC
CDR3: CASSLAGAGDETQYF